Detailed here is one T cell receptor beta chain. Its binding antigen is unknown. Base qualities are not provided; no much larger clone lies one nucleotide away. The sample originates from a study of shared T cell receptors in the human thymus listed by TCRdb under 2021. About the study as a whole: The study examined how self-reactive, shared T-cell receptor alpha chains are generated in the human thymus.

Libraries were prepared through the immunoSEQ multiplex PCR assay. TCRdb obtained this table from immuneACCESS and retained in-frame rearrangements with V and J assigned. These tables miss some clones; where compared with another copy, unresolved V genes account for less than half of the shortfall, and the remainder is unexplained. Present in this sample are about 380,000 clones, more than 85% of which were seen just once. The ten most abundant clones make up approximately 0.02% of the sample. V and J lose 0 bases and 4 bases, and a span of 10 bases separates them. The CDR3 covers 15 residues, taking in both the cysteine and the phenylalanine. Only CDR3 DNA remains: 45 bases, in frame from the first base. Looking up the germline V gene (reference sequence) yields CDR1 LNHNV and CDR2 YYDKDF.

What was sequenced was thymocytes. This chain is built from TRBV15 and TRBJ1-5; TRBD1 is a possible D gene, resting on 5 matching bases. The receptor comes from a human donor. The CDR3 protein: CATSRDGGGNQPQHF. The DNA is TGTGCCACCAGCAGAGATGGGGGTGGAAATCAGCCCCAGCATTTT.